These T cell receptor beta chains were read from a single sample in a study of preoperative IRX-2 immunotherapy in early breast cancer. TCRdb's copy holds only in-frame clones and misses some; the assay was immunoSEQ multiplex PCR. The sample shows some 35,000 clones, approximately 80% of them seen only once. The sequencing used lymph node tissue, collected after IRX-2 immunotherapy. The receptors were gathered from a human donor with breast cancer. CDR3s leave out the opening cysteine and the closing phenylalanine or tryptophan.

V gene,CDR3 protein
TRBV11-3,ASNLLRPGINTEAF
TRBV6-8,ASSLAERAEAF
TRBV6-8,ASSASWGQGGWNEQF
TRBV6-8,ASSYGDRSNQPQH
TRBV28,ASRGIKDTEAF
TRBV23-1,ASSQESGDANTGELF
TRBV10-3,AISEVGEAQPQH
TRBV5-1,ASSLTGAAGNTIY
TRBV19,ASSRGRDRRSYGYT
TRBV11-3,ASSLVPEAAEQY
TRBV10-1,ASSRGTYNEQF
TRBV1,ASSPMDRGGNSPLH
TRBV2,ASSEQGARQPQH
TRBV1,ASSQEVGYSTDTQY
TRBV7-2,ASSLADLVQGLNIWTGELF
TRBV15,ATSREAGARTDTQY
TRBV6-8,ASIGPRGQDQETQY
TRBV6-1,ASSEADRGLYEQY
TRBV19,ASSIMGTNSPLH
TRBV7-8,ASSYGTGDQPQH
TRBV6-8,ASSYRPGQGNEQF
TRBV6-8,ASSPSWANYGYT
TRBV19,ASSIDSGRMSMNTEAF
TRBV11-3,ASDRGGYDQPQH
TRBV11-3,ASSFLAGSDGYT
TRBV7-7,ASSLSLGAAEQY
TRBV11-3,ASTPLGNHNEQF
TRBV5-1,ASSPGTGNGEQY
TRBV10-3,AISEIGGTNYGYT
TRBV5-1,ASSLGVGGRAYEQY
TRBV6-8,ASKKQNKVTEAF
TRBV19,ASRRLGTGANEQF
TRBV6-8,AIRGSSPHYT
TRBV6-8,ASSSQTQHYGYT
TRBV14,ASSQARPQTDTQY
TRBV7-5,ASSFDRAAGNTIY
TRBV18,ASRQGRILDTQY
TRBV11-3,ASSLGDRITSGYT
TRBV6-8,ASSPSPNQPQH
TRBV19,ASSIEGSYTGELF
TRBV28,ASKRGLGGNQPQH
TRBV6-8,ASSYAQTGVEQPQH
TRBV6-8,ASSYKDVSTGELF
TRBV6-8,AGYSGFRGEQY
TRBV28,ASRTGGSQPQH
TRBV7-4,ASSPRPGNYGYT
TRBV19,ASSLRDRGREETQY
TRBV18,ASSRDRGGETQY
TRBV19,ASSQDPLRGSAF
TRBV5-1,ASSSGVPNYGYT
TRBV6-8,ASSYSGLGRSYNSPLH
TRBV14,ASSKITGGNEQY
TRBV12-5,ASTTSYEKLF
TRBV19,ASKYRELHQPQH
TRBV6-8,ASSYSLNNEQF
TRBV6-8,ASNPNRDRYYGYT
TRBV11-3,ASSLGGQGTDTQY